These 3 T cell receptor beta chains were all obtained from the same sample, sequenced in a study of blood T cell repertoires in COVID-19. This table comes from immunoSEQ multiplex PCR, and its TCRdb copy is limited to in-frame clones, with some not included. The sample has around 200,000 clones; roughly 80% are singletons. Sequences were obtained from peripheral blood. Source of these receptors: a woman in her forties or fifties with acute or convalescent COVID-19.

The CDR3: CASGRGTGVRSTGELFF. The CDR3, as DNA: TGTGCTAGTGGTCGGGGGACAGGGGTAAGGAGCACCGGGGAGCTGTTTTTT. The V gene is TRBV12-5, the J gene TRBJ2-2, with TRBD1 matching over 10 bases. J lost 4 bases, V lost 5 bases, and 10 bases had no gene match. Germline assignment: CDR1 LGHNT and CDR2 FRNRAP. The CDR3 covers 17 residues.

This clone was counted a single time. V is TRBV15 and J is TRBJ1-2, with D uncertain. CDR3 length equals 14 residues. Germline CDR1 is LNHNV and CDR2 is YYDKDF (reference sequence). Trimming left V 0 bases short and J 1 base short, with 6 bases between. CDR3 sequence reads: CATSRERDNYGYTF. The CDR3 DNA follows: TGTGCCACCAGCAGAGAACGGGATAACTATGGCTACACCTTC.

The genes are TRBV30 and TRBJ2-2; TRBD1 is a possible D gene (6 bases). From germline, CDR1 is GTSNPN and CDR2 SVGIG (reference sequence). This CDR3 has 14 amino acids. Trimming cost V 3 bases and J 1 base, with 9 bases left between them. CDR3 DNA: TGTGCCTGGAGGGCACAGGGGAACACCGGGGAGCTGTTTTTT. Translation gives CAWRAQGNTGELFF. Full variable domain (rest looked up from reference TRBV30 and TRBJ2-2): SQTIHQWPATLVQPVGSPLSLECTVEGTSNPNLYWYRQAAGRGLQLLFYSVGIGQISSEVPQNLSASRPQDRQFILSSKKLLLSDSGFYLCAWRAQGNTGELFFGEGSRLTVL.